The text below deals with one T cell receptor beta chain. This may be a read error: a much more frequent sequence differs by one nucleotide. This record comes from a study of regulatory T cells in long-lasting Graves disease. Arm-PCR of CDR3 regions and iRepertoire HTBI primers were the basis on which TCR beta libraries were built. One entry per CDR3 protein results from TCRdb running MiXCR on the multiplex PCR reads. The sample holds hundreds of thousands of distinct CDR3 sequences, around 15% seen once. Time point in this sample: newly diagnosed GD, antithyroid drugs for less than 3 months. RNA isolated from PBMCs was used to make the TCR library. Tubes containing EDTA received about 10 milliliters of drawn peripheral blood. This sample also belongs to another study, concerning T cells in Graves' hyperthyroidism and ophthalmopathy. Per that paper: The majority of expanded thyroid clonotypes above 0.001 also appeared in blood.

The material sequenced was peripheral blood mononuclear cells (PBMCs), taken at new diagnosis, from a patient treated with antithyroid drugs. The TCR comes from a man aged 40-50 years with Graves disease.

The CDR3 region has the DNA TGCGCCAGCAGCCAAGAGACTAGCGGGGCCCGTAGCACAGATGCGCAGTATTTT. It encodes CASSQETSGARSTDAQYF. The V and J genes are TRBV4-3 and TRBJ2-3, with 11 bases matching TRBD2. The CDR3 spans 18 residues. From germline, CDR1 is LGHNA and CDR2 YSLEER.